This T cell receptor beta chain is drawn from a study of glioma-infiltrating T cells. Study results and limitations: Above-expected tissue-blood divergence occurred in all gliomas, most in low-grade ones.

Germline V CDR1 and CDR2: DFQATT, SNEGSKA (reference sequence). J gave up 1 base and V 3 bases, and 4 bases lay outside the gene matches. The CDR3 runs 14 residues. There are many counts of this clonotype. Its antigen is currently unknown. The iRepertoire nested amplicon-rescue multiplex PCR amplified TCR alpha and beta CDR3s from RNA. From the multiplex PCR reads, TCRdb called clonotypes with MiXCR, one entry per CDR3 protein. The sample consists of some 120,000 distinct CDR3 sequences, approximately 25% of them appearing once. The V gene is TRBV20-1, the J gene TRBJ2-3; 7 positions match TRBD1. This TCR derives from a human donor with low-grade glioma or glioblastoma, undergoing nonglioma brain surgery, or in good health (not recorded which). Sequenced material: glioma tissue, nonneoplastic brain tissue, or PBMCs (not recorded which). The CDR3 DNA is TGCAGTGCTAGGAGGGACAGCGGCACAGATACGCAGTATTTT. This codes for CSARRDSGTDTQYF.